The 7 T cell receptor beta chains given below trace back to one sample, sequenced in a study of T cell repertoires in cytomegalovirus infection. In TCRdb, the reads were re-called with MiXCR into one record per CDR3 protein. The sample lists 150,000 to 200,000 distinct CDR3 sequences, 28% occurring once. Source material: PBMCs. Source of these receptors: a human donor in good health (CMV status not recorded). Some clones in this sample may be carry-over from other donors' samples.

The V gene is TRBV6-5, the J gene TRBJ2-5; 9 nucleotides agree with TRBD1. The CDR3 sequence is 15 residues long. Germline V gene lookup returns CDR1 MNHEY and CDR2 SVGAGI. V trimming: 2 bases; J trimming: 2 bases; junction bases outside the gene matches: 3. This CDR3 is CASSYRGQGQETQYF. The CDR3 DNA follows: TGTGCCAGCAGTTACCGCGGACAGGGGCAAGAGACCCAGTACTTC.

In its sample, this clonotype was seen many times. The V call is TRBV7-2, the J call TRBJ2-7, with unresolved D. Germline V lookup: CDR1 SGHTA, CDR2 FQGNSA. The CDR3 is 14 residues long. V dropped 5 bases and J dropped 5 bases, with 16 bases sitting between them. CDR3 in amino acids: CASSPLNLVDEQYF. The CDR3 DNA sequence: TGTGCCAGCAGCCCCCTTAACCTGGTCGACGAGCAGTACTTC.

This chain connects TRBV5-4 to TRBJ2-6; no reliable D call. The germline gives CDR1 SGHNT, CDR2 YYREEE (reference sequence). CDR3 length: 14 residues. V dropped 7 bases and J dropped 1 base, with 9 bases sitting between them. CDR3 DNA sequence: TGTGCCAGCCATGCCCAGTCTGGGGCCAACGTCCTGACTTTC. Protein product: CASHAQSGANVLTF.

The V call is TRBV6-2 or TRBV6-3, the J call TRBJ2-3; D is tentatively TRBD1 or TRBD2 (5 bases each). The germline V gene encodes CDR1 MNHEY and CDR2 SVGEGT. The CDR3 runs to 17 residues. The V and J ends lost 8 bases and 4 bases respectively, with 25 bases between them. The CDR3, as DNA: TGTGCCAGCCACCAGGGACGGGGCCCCGGTGGGGCAGATACGCAGTATTTT. It yields the protein CASHQGRGPGGADTQYF.

The table lists this clonotype with many counts. This chain joins TRBV7-2 and TRBJ2-3, with 8 nucleotides matching TRBD1. V lost 0 bases to trimming and J lost 4 bases; unmatched junction nucleotides: 6. This CDR3 is 16 amino acids long. Looked up from germline, CDR1 is SGHTA and CDR2 is FQGNSA. The CDR3 here is CASSLARAGGADTQYF. The CDR3 DNA follows: TGTGCCAGCAGCTTAGCGCGGGCAGGGGGCGCAGATACGCAGTATTTT.

This clonotype was counted once. The rearrangement joins TRBV29-1 to TRBJ2-5; D is perhaps TRBD2 (5 bases). V dropped 0 bases and J dropped 4 bases, with 18 bases sitting between them. This CDR3 region has 16 residues. Germline V CDR1 and CDR2: SQVTM, ANQGSEA. In nucleotides, the CDR3 is TGCAGCGTTGAAGATCTTTGGGGAGAGGAGAGAGAGACCCAGTACTTC. It translates to CSVEDLWGEERETQYF. Supplemented by reference TRBV29-1 and TRBJ2-5, the full variable domain reads SAVISQKPSRDICQRGTSLTIQCQVDSQVTMMFWYRQQPGQSLTLIATANQGSEATYESGFVIDKFPISRPNLTFSTLTVSNMSPEDSSIYLCSVEDLWGEERETQYFGPGTRLLVL.

This clonotype was detected only a few times. The chain has TRBV19 and TRBJ1-1, with D unresolved. The V gene lost 5 bases and the J gene lost 4 bases, with 20 bases spanning the gap. The CDR3 has 16 amino acids. Germline CDR1 and CDR2: LNHDA and SQIVND (reference sequence). CDR3 in DNA: TGTGCCAGTAGTTCCCGGACCCAATCCTGGGGCACTGAAGCTTTCTTT. It translates to CASSSRTQSWGTEAFF.